This is a list of T cell receptor beta chains from one sample in a study of T-cell reconstitution after alpha-beta-depleted transplantation in children. In TCRdb, the PCR reads were re-called with MiXCR into one record per CDR3 protein. The data contain under 850,000 distinct CDR3 sequences, roughly 14% of them singletons. The sequencing used PBMCs, collected before TCRalphabeta/CD19-depleted stem cell transplant. These TCRs come from a girl aged 2-10 years with congenital amegakaryocytic thrombocytopenia, due to receive a stem cell transplant. Both conserved end residues are part of each CDR3. A D gene is named only where the DNA matches it firmly. Part of the rows lack a size; the others show once, few, many or a class for expanded clones.

j_call v_call d_call clone_size cdr3_aa cdr3_nt
TRBJ1-2 TRBV10-3 - few CAISESPPGYGYTF TGTGCCATCAGTGAGTCCCCACCCGGGTATGGCTACACCTTC
TRBJ2-6 TRBV7-9 - - CASSHPDWNSGANVLTF TGTGCCAGCAGCCATCCGGACTGGAACTCTGGGGCCAACGTCCTGACTTTC
TRBJ2-7 TRBV12-3/TRBV12-4 - many CASSWRVEQYF TGTGCCAGCAGTTGGAGGGTCGAGCAGTACTTC
TRBJ2-5 TRBV5-1 - many CASSFLHQQETQYF TGCGCCAGCAGCTTTTTACACCAACAAGAGACCCAGTACTTC
TRBJ2-1 TRBV6-5 - - CASSYSSGLNFPLDEQFF TGTGCCAGCAGTTACTCGTCGGGACTCAACTTCCCCCTCGACGAGCAGTTCTTC
TRBJ2-1 TRBV10-3 - many CAISDEGDRHSYNEQFF TGTGCCATCAGTGATGAGGGCGACAGACACTCCTACAATGAGCAGTTCTTC
TRBJ2-3 TRBV6-5 - - CASSYSRIPDLRYF TGTGCCAGCAGTTACTCGAGAATCCCGGACCTGCGGTATTTT
TRBJ1-2 TRBV6-5 - many CASSYGLGAGYGYTF TGTGCCAGCAGTTATGGTTTAGGGGCGGGCTATGGCTACACCTTC
TRBJ2-7 TRBV20-1 - many CSASRRDSYEQYF TGCAGTGCTAGTCGGCGGGACTCCTACGAGCAGTACTTC
TRBJ2-2 TRBV5-5 TRBD1 many CASSSFSTGSTGELFF TGTGCCAGCAGCTCGTTTTCGACAGGGTCCACCGGGGAGCTGTTTTTT
TRBJ2-2 TRBV10-2 - - CASSESGQPGELFF TGCGCCAGCAGTGAGTCAGGACAGCCCGGGGAGCTGTTTTTT
TRBJ2-6 TRBV7-9 - - CASSLWGVTGANVLTF TGTGCCAGCAGCCTTTGGGGGGTCACTGGGGCCAACGTCCTGACTTTC
TRBJ2-1 TRBV6-5 - - CASSYPVLGGSYNEQFF TGTGCCAGCAGTTACCCCGTTTTGGGCGGCTCCTACAATGAGCAGTTCTTC
TRBJ2-1 TRBV12-3/TRBV12-4 - few CASSNRLGNEQFF TGTGCCAGCAGTAACAGGTTGGGCAATGAGCAGTTCTTC
TRBJ2-5 TRBV20-1 - - CSARDLGPGETQYF TGCAGTGCTAGAGACCTGGGACCCGGAGAGACCCAGTACTTC
TRBJ1-2 TRBV9 - many CASSVEGRGSGYTF TGTGCCAGCAGCGTAGAAGGTCGGGGATCCGGCTACACCTTC
TRBJ2-3 TRBV5-5 TRBD2 many CASRAGTRYTDTQYF TGTGCCAGCAGAGCCGGGACTAGGTACACAGATACGCAGTATTTT
TRBJ1-5 TRBV18 - - CARRGWSNQPQHF TGTGCCCGGCGGGGTTGGAGCAATCAGCCCCAGCATTTT
TRBJ2-3 TRBV20-1 - - CSARADPDTQYF TGCAGTGCTAGAGCGGACCCAGATACGCAGTATTTT
TRBJ2-7 TRBV18 - many CASSPAGSSYEQYF TGTGCCAGCTCACCCGCAGGGAGCTCCTACGAGCAGTACTTC
TRBJ1-1 TRBV6-1 - many CASSELLVAEAFF TGTGCCAGCAGTGAGCTCTTAGTGGCTGAAGCTTTCTTT
TRBJ2-1 TRBV20-1 - many CSARGGLPYNEQFF TGCAGTGCTAGGGGGGGACTTCCCTACAATGAGCAGTTCTTC
TRBJ2-7 TRBV29-1 - many CSVVWGYEQYF TGCAGCGTTGTATGGGGCTACGAGCAGTACTTC
TRBJ2-1 TRBV11-3 TRBD1 - CASSSGTGPGNEQFF TGTGCCAGCAGCTCCGGGACAGGTCCTGGGAATGAGCAGTTCTTC
TRBJ2-1 TRBV9 - many CASSVVSNEQFF TGTGCCAGCAGCGTAGTGAGCAATGAGCAGTTCTTC
TRBJ1-1 TRBV19 TRBD1 few CASADRDRNTEAFF TGTGCCAGTGCGGACCGGGACAGGAACACTGAAGCTTTCTTT
TRBJ1-1 TRBV20-1 - - CSASSILQGGMNTEAFF TGCAGTGCCTCTTCGATATTACAGGGCGGTATGAACACTGAAGCTTTCTTT
TRBJ2-7 TRBV20-1 - many CSANVWPDEQYF TGCAGTGCTAACGTATGGCCGGACGAGCAGTACTTC
TRBJ1-1 TRBV12-3/TRBV12-4 - many CASSGDSPEAFF TGTGCCAGCAGTGGAGACAGCCCTGAAGCTTTCTTT
TRBJ1-2 TRBV28 TRBD1 few CASRPSGTGNYGYTF TGTGCCAGCAGACCCTCCGGGACAGGGAACTATGGCTACACCTTC
TRBJ2-6 TRBV10-1 - - CASSVGYSRGISGANVLTF TGCGCCAGCAGTGTAGGCTATAGCAGGGGAATATCTGGGGCCAACGTCCTGACTTTC
TRBJ1-4 TRBV12-3/TRBV12-4 - many CASSLEAAYNEKLFF TGTGCCAGCAGTTTAGAGGCAGCTTATAATGAAAAACTGTTTTTT
TRBJ1-4 TRBV7-9 - many CASSLHSGGKLFF TGTGCCAGCAGCTTACACAGTGGAGGGAAACTGTTTTTT
TRBJ2-5 TRBV29-1 - many CSVRRETQYF TGCAGCGTTAGGCGGGAGACCCAGTACTTC
TRBJ2-1 TRBV5-1 TRBD2 few CASSLGTRRNNEQFF TGCGCCAGCAGCTTGGGGACTAGGCGGAACAATGAGCAGTTCTTC
TRBJ2-7 TRBV11-2 - - CASSRDRDAWYF TGTGCCAGCAGTCGGGACCGGGACGCCTGGTACTTC
TRBJ2-1 TRBV12-3/TRBV12-4 - many CASSFKLTEQFF TGTGCCAGCAGTTTTAAACTTACTGAGCAGTTCTTC
TRBJ2-2 TRBV5-1 TRBD1 - CASLPDRGTGELFF TGCGCCAGCCTACCGGACAGGGGGACCGGGGAGCTGTTTTTT
TRBJ2-7 TRBV7-9 - - CASSLVTGVRVYEQYF TGTGCCAGCAGCTTAGTAACCGGGGTGAGAGTGTACGAGCAGTACTTC
TRBJ2-3 TRBV12-3/TRBV12-4 - many CASSSMGGSDTQYF TGTGCCAGCAGTTCAATGGGCGGGTCAGATACGCAGTATTTT
TRBJ2-1 TRBV4-1 - few CASSQGIGWQDSYNEQFF TGCGCCAGCAGCCAGGGAATAGGATGGCAGGACTCCTACAATGAGCAGTTCTTC
TRBJ1-4 TRBV27 TRBD1 many CASSSVDREREKLFF TGTGCCAGCAGCTCCGTGGACAGGGAGAGGGAAAAACTGTTTTTT
TRBJ2-4 TRBV28 TRBD2 few CASSAPGGILAKNIQYF TGTGCCAGCAGCGCACCGGGAGGGATTTTGGCCAAAAACATTCAGTACTTC
TRBJ2-7 TRBV7-9 - - CASSPELRGLTYEQYF TGTGCCAGCAGCCCCGAGCTGCGCGGCCTGACCTACGAGCAGTACTTC
TRBJ2-7 TRBV6-5 - few CASSYSIDDEQYF TGTGCCAGCAGTTACTCGATAGATGACGAGCAGTACTTC
TRBJ1-1 TRBV29-1 TRBD1 few CSVVRPDRDREFRAFF TGCAGCGTTGTTCGGCCGGACCGGGACAGGGAATTTAGGGCTTTCTTT
TRBJ2-5 TRBV6-6 TRBD1 few CASSYAQGETQYF TGTGCCAGCAGTTACGCACAGGGGGAGACCCAGTACTTC
TRBJ2-1 TRBV2 TRBD2 - CAFNKGLPGLGLDEQFF TGTGCCTTCAATAAGGGGCTTCCGGGACTAGGGTTGGATGAGCAGTTCTTC
TRBJ2-7 TRBV5-1 - few CASSSNRGAGTYEQYF TGCGCCAGCAGCTCGAACAGGGGAGCGGGTACCTACGAGCAGTACTTC
TRBJ1-1 TRBV5-1 - few CASGRDLTVNTEAFF TGCGCCAGCGGAAGAGACTTGACGGTGAACACTGAAGCTTTCTTT
TRBJ2-1 TRBV10-3 - many CAITPVASTYNEQFF TGTGCCATCACCCCAGTGGCTAGCACCTACAATGAGCAGTTCTTC
TRBJ2-2 TRBV5-1 TRBD2 many CASSITSGPGELFF TGCGCCAGCAGCATAACTAGCGGCCCCGGGGAGCTGTTTTTT
TRBJ2-7 TRBV20-1 - many CSARGGPYEQYF TGCAGTGCTAGGGGGGGTCCTTACGAGCAGTACTTC
TRBJ1-4 TRBV7-2 - many CASSFRGFSEKLFF TGTGCCAGCAGCTTCCGGGGATTTAGCGAAAAACTGTTTTTT
TRBJ2-7 TRBV10-1 TRBD1 few CARRDRRDRDSYEQYF TGCGCCAGACGGGACAGGAGGGACAGAGACTCCTACGAGCAGTACTTC